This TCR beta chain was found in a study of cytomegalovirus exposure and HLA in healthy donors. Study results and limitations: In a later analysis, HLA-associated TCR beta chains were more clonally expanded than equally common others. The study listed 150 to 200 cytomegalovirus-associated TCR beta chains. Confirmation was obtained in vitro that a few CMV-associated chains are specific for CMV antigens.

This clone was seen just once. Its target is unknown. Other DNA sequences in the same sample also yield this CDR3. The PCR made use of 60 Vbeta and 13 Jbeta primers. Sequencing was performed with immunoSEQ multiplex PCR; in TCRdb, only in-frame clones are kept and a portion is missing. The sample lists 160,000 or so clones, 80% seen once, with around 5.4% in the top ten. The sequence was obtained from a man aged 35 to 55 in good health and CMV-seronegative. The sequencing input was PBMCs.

The CDR3 nucleotides read TGTGCCAGCAGCTTGGCGGGGAGCTATGGCTACACCTTC. This sequence encodes CASSLAGSYGYTF. The V call is TRBV5-6, the J call TRBJ1-2; no clear D gene. V was shortened by 0 bases and J by 4 bases, with 7 bases between the two germline ends. Germline CDR1 and CDR2: SGHDT and YYEEEE. The CDR3 is made up of 13 amino acids.